This TCR beta chain derives from a study of patients and donors after allogeneic stem cell transplantation. TCRdb independently ran MiXCR on the RT-PCR reads; one entry per CDR3 protein. The repertoire consists of approximately 200,000 distinct CDR3 sequences, with 40% to 45% occurring once and the leading ten covering approximately 30%. The CDR3 is made up of 15 amino acids. In germline, CDR1 is LGHNA, CDR2 YSLEER. Trimming stripped 0 bases from V and 3 bases from J, with 11 bases between. Sequencing input: blood, either unsorted or a sorted T cell fraction (not recorded which). This TCR was sampled from a human donor who was either an allogeneic HSCT recipient or a stem cell or donor lymphocyte infusion donor (not recorded which). It is not recorded whose cells these are; they may come from a transplant donor. The chain recombines TRBV4-3 with TRBJ1-1; no clear D gene. CDR3 bases: TGCGCCAGCAGCCAAGATGAGGATCGGGACACTGAAGCTTTCTTT. Its translation is CASSQDEDRDTEAFF.